What follows are 8 T cell receptor beta chains derived from one specimen sequenced in a study of OX40 agonist ivuxolimab in advanced cancers. Sequenced by immunoSEQ multiplex PCR; TCRdb stores in-frame clones only, minus some. This sample yields about 18,000 clones, of which 80% to 90% are seen a single time; roughly two thirds belongs to the top ten. Material: CD4+ or CD8+ T cells sorted from blood, obtained in a trial of the OX40 agonist ivuxolimab. The receptors were sampled from an adult with an advanced solid tumor such as melanoma, head and neck, liver or kidney cancer.

V usage is TRBV5-5 and J usage is TRBJ2-5, with 9 bases fitting TRBD1. Germline assignment: CDR1 SGHKS and CDR2 YYEKEE (reference sequence). V shed 0 bases and J 1 base; nucleotides not matched to a gene: 7. The CDR3 extends over 17 amino acids. This CDR3 is CASSLGQGGFGQETQYF. The DNA for the CDR3 is TGTGCCAGCAGCTTGGGACAGGGGGGCTTCGGCCAAGAGACCCAGTACTTC.

The chain combines TRBV6-1 with TRBJ2-7; possibly TRBD2 for D (7 bases). V gave up 10 bases and J gave up 6 bases, with 16 bases separating them. CDR3 length: 12 residues. The germline V gene encodes CDR1 MNHNS and CDR2 SASEGT. In nucleotides, the CDR3 is TGTGCCACCGCGGGCGGGGGCCTCGAGCAGTACTTC. Its translation: CATAGGGLEQYF.

This chain links TRBV9 with TRBJ2-1; D may be TRBD1 (5 bases). The CDR3 is 14 residues long. Germline V lookup: CDR1 SGDLS, CDR2 YYNGEE. V dropped 2 bases and J dropped 0 bases, with 6 bases sitting between them. The DNA of the CDR3 is TGTGCCAGCAGCGTGACAGCCTCCTACAATGAGCAGTTCTTC. Its protein product is CASSVTASYNEQFF.

This clone was counted once. The chain has TRBV11-2 and TRBJ2-2, with a tentative D call TRBD2 (5 bases). The CDR3 runs to 15 residues. Per the germline V gene, CDR1 is SGHAT and CDR2 is FQNNGV. Trimming stripped 2 bases from V and 6 bases from J, with 13 bases between. The CDR3 sequence: CASSLRAGLAGELFF. CDR3 in DNA: TGTGCCAGCAGCTTACGCGCGGGTCTGGCCGGGGAGCTGTTTTTT.

In regard to this clone: The sample carries other DNA sequences with the same CDR3. The chain carries TRBV6-1 and TRBJ1-1; a possible D gene is TRBD1 (5 bases). Germline loops: CDR1 MNHNS, CDR2 SASEGT. The CDR3 has 12 amino acids. V gave up 4 bases and J gave up 5 bases, with 8 bases separating them. The CDR3: CASSVGETEAFF. The CDR3 nucleotides are TGTGCCAGCAGTGTAGGGGAAACTGAAGCTTTCTTT.

The chain has TRBV19 and TRBJ1-5; D is possibly TRBD1 (6 bases). Trimming took 1 base from V and 7 from J, leaving 14 bases between them. CDR1 and CDR2 from the germline V gene are LNHDA and SQIVND (reference sequence). The CDR3 extends over 15 amino acids. For the CDR3, the DNA is TGTGCCAGTAGTATAGGCCCGGACAGAGGGCAGCCCCAGCATTTT. The encoded protein is CASSIGPDRGQPQHF.

This sequence joins TRBV5-6 and TRBJ2-3; a possible D gene is TRBD2 (6 bases). The CDR3 consists of 18 residues. V was pared by 4 bases and J by 1 base, with 22 bases between. Per the germline V gene, CDR1 is SGHDT and CDR2 is YYEEEE. The CDR3: CASSVRMASGGRTDTQYF. The CDR3 DNA is TGTGCCAGCAGCGTCAGGATGGCGTCAGGAGGGCGCACAGATACGCAGTATTTT.

This clone was recorded once. The V gene is TRBV12-5, the J gene TRBJ1-1, with D possibly being TRBD1 (6 bases). CDR1 and CDR2 from the germline V gene are LGHNT and FRNRAP. Trimming cost V 1 base and J 3 bases, with 15 bases left between them. This CDR3 contains 16 residues. CDR3 loop: CASGLGYRVLDTEAFF. Written as DNA, the CDR3 is TGTGCTAGTGGTTTGGGGTACAGGGTGTTGGACACTGAAGCTTTCTTT. Full variable domain (rest looked up from reference TRBV12-5 and TRBJ1-1): DARVTQTPRHKVTEMGQEVTMRCQPILGHNTVFWYRQTMMQGLELLAYFRNRAPLDDSGMPKDRFSAEMPDATLATLKIQPSEPRDSAVYFCASGLGYRVLDTEAFFGQGTRLTVV.